What follows describes a single T cell receptor (beta chain). What it binds is not known. The record originates from a study of T cell repertoires in cytomegalovirus infection. As for the study in general: CMV infection and matching HLA type were both indicated by public TCR beta signatures.

This CDR3 contains 16 residues. V dropped 5 bases and J dropped 1 base, with 15 bases sitting between them. Regarding the study as a whole: Ex vivo responses were dominated by HLA-C-restricted CMV-specific TCR beta clonotypes. Using cumulative public TCR beta family frequency, the authors identified those who carried CMV together with the relevant HLA.

TCRdb reanalysed the reads using MiXCR and keeps one entry per CDR3 protein. The top ten clones hold 8.5% to 10% of a sample with about 360,000 distinct CDR3 sequences, approximately 18% of them seen once. Material: PBMCs. The chain joins TRBV12-3 or TRBV12-4 to TRBJ1-5; tentative D call: TRBD1 (6 bases). The sequence was obtained from a human donor in good health (CMV status not recorded). Some clones in this sample may be carry-over from other donors' samples. CDR3 sequence (DNA): TGTGCCAGCAGTCCCAGGGGAGGCACCAGCAATCAGCCCCAGCATTTT. Protein sequence: CASSPRGGTSNQPQHF.